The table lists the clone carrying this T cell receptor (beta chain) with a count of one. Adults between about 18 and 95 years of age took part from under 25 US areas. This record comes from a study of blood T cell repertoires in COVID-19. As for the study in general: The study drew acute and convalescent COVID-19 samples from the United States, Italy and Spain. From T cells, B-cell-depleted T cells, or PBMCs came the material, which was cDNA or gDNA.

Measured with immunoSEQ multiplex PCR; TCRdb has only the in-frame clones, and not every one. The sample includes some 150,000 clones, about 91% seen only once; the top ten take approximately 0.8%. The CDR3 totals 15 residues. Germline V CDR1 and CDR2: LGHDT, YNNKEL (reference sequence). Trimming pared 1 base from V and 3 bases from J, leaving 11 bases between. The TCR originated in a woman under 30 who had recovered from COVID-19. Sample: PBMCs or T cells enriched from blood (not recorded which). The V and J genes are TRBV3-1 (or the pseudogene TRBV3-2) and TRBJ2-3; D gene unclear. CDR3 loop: CASSQVGSRTDTQYF. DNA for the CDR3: TGTGCCAGCAGCCAAGTTGGCTCGAGGACAGATACGCAGTATTTT.